These 27 T cell receptor beta chains were all obtained from the same sample, sequenced in a study of cytomegalovirus exposure and HLA in healthy donors. The PCR used 60 Vbeta and 13 Jbeta primers. Using immunoSEQ multiplex PCR, the repertoire was profiled, and TCRdb retains in-frame clones only, with some absent. The sample holds 97,000 or so clones, roughly three quarters seen once. The sequenced sample was PBMCs. The receptors were gathered from a male donor in good health and CMV-seropositive.

This chain uses TRBV7-3 with TRBJ2-1, with 7 positions matching TRBD2. With V trimmed by 0 bases and J by 3 bases, 2 bases remained unmatched. The CDR3 covers 15 residues. Germline values: CDR1 SGHTA, CDR2 FQGTGA. The chain's CDR3 is CASSLTGGYYNEQFF. The CDR3 DNA is TGTGCCAGCAGCTTAACGGGAGGGTACTACAATGAGCAGTTCTTC.

CDR3 loop: CASSFYSGPNNEQFF. The DNA for the CDR3 is TGTGCCAGCAGTTTTTATAGTGGGCCCAACAATGAGCAGTTCTTC. This sequence joins TRBV28 and TRBJ2-1, with no clear D. The ends were cut back, 3 bases at V and 5 bases at J, with 14 bases in the middle. In germline, CDR1 is MDHEN, CDR2 SYDVKM. The CDR3 has 15 residues.

The rearrangement links TRBV6-5 to TRBJ2-1; 8 bases map to TRBD2. This CDR3 spans 15 amino acids. V lost 4 bases, J lost 4 bases, and 6 bases stayed unmatched. The germline gives CDR1 MNHEY, CDR2 SVGAGI. As DNA, the CDR3 is TGTGCCAGCAGTTCCCCCGGGACTAGTTACAATGAGCAGTTCTTC. This encodes CASSSPGTSYNEQFF.

This chain uses TRBV4-1 with TRBJ2-5; a weak D match, TRBD1 (6 bases). The ends were cut back, 3 bases at V and 2 bases at J, with 10 bases in the middle. The CDR3 is 14 residues long. In germline, CDR1 is MGHRA, CDR2 YSYEKL. Here the CDR3 DNA reads TGCGCCAGCAGCCAGGGGACAAGACAAGAGACCCAGTACTTC. This codes for CASSQGTRQETQYF.

The gene calls are TRBV7-2 and TRBJ2-5, with TRBD2 identical over 8 bases. With 8 bases clipped from V and 2 bases from J, the junction kept 7 bases outside the gene matches. Germline CDR1 SGHTA, CDR2 FQGNSA. This CDR3 is 14 amino acids long. The CDR3 DNA reads as TGTGCCAGCCTCAGGGTAGCGGGACAAGAGACCCAGTACTTC. Protein sequence: CASLRVAGQETQYF. Together with reference TRBV7-2 and TRBJ2-5, the CDR3 gives the full variable domain: GAGVSQSPSNKVTEKGKDVELRCDPISGHTALYWYRQSLGQGLEFLIYFQGNSAPDKSGLPSDRFSAERTGGSVSTLTIQRTQQEDSAVYLCASLRVAGQETQYFGPGTRLLVL.

The chain has TRBV7-2 and TRBJ2-2; a possible D gene is TRBD2 (7 bases). V was trimmed by 1 base and J by 4 bases, leaving 16 bases between them. The CDR3 has 17 residues. Germline lookup yields CDR1 SGHTA and CDR2 FQGNSA. The CDR3 region is CASSLEWWEGGTGELFF. The CDR3 nucleotides read TGTGCCAGCAGCTTAGAATGGTGGGAGGGGGGCACCGGGGAGCTGTTTTTT.

Note on this clone: The same CDR3 arises from other DNA sequences in this sample as well. For the CDR3, the DNA is TGTGCCAGCAGTTACTCGGGGGGTAACACTGAAGCTTTCTTT. Translating it yields CASSYSGGNTEAFF. The rearrangement links TRBV6-5 to TRBJ1-1; TRBD1 is a possible D gene (5 bases). In germline, CDR1 is MNHEY, CDR2 SVGAGI. V was trimmed by 0 bases and J by 2 bases, leaving 7 bases between them. The CDR3 runs to 14 residues.

Concerning this clone itself: A far larger clone is off by one base, so a read error is likely. This rearrangement joins TRBV2 to TRBJ2-5, with a possible D match to TRBD1 (5 bases). Germline V CDR1 and CDR2: SNHLY, FYNNEI. The CDR3 extends over 15 amino acids. The CDR3 protein is CASSERTQYHETQYF. CDR3 nucleotide sequence: TGTGCCAGCAGTGAAAGGACACAGTACCACGAGACCCAGTACTTC.

The rearrangement joins TRBV15 to TRBJ2-7, with 8 bases fitting TRBD2. CDR3 length equals 15 residues. Trimming took 0 bases from V and 4 from J; bases not matched to a gene: 5. CDR1 and CDR2 (germline): LNHNV, YYDKDF (reference sequence). CDR3 coding DNA: TGTGCCACCAGCAGAGATACGGGGGGGCAATACGAGCAGTACTTC. Translating it yields CATSRDTGGQYEQYF.

As regards this clone: Other DNA sequences within the sample encode an identical CDR3. V gene TRBV10-3 combines with J gene TRBJ2-5, with TRBD1 matching over 8 bases. V was clipped by 6 bases and J by 3 bases; unmatched bases: 0. The CDR3 loop spans 12 amino acids. CDR1 and CDR2 (germline): ENHRY, SYGVKD. The CDR3 DNA sequence: TGTGCCATCAGGGACAGGGAAGAGACCCAGTACTTC. Translated, it gives CAIRDREETQYF.

The chain joins TRBV11-1 to TRBJ1-1; 7 nucleotides match TRBD1. The germline CDR1 and CDR2 sequences are SGHAT and FQDESV (reference sequence). V lost 5 bases and J lost 0; bases outside the gene matches: 6. This CDR3 is built from 15 residues. The CDR3 loop is CASSQGQAMNTEAFF. As DNA, the CDR3 is TGTGCCAGCAGCCAAGGACAGGCCATGAACACTGAAGCTTTCTTT.

This clone was seen more than once but under ten times. The chain couples TRBV7-2 to TRBJ1-2; D is undetermined. Trimming removed 1 base from V and 2 bases from J, with 11 bases in between. The CDR3 spans 15 residues. Germline lookup yields CDR1 SGHTA and CDR2 FQGNSA. CDR3 nucleotides: TGTGCCAGCAGCTTAGGGGCCGGGATAAACTATGGCTACACCTTC. It translates to CASSLGAGINYGYTF.

The genes are TRBV5-4 and TRBJ2-7; a possible D gene is TRBD1 (7 bases). V gave up 3 bases and J gave up 0 bases, with 10 bases separating them. The CDR3 contains 14 residues. CDR1 SGHNT and CDR2 YYREEE come from the germline V gene (reference sequence). The DNA of the CDR3 is TGTGCCAGCAGCTCAGGGGGGAGCTCCTACGAGCAGTACTTC. Its translation: CASSSGGSSYEQYF.

With regard to this clone: This same CDR3 is encoded by further DNA sequences in the sample. The chain recombines TRBV7-2 with TRBJ2-3, with TRBD2 identical over 8 bases. CDR1 and CDR2 from the germline V gene are SGHTA and FQGNSA. The ends lost 1 base at V and 9 bases at J; junction bases unmatched: 12. This CDR3 contains 16 residues. In DNA, the CDR3 is TGTGCCAGCAGCTTAGGTCTAGCGGGTGCTGGGGGGACGCAGTATTTT. Translating it yields CASSLGLAGAGGTQYF.

The CDR3 DNA is TGTGCCAGCAGAGGCCAGGAGGGACAGCCCCAGCATTTT. Translated: CASRGQEGQPQHF. The chain couples TRBV6-5 to TRBJ1-5; D is undetermined. CDR1 and CDR2 from the germline V gene are MNHEY and SVGAGI. The CDR3 spans 13 residues. V lost 6 bases and J 7 bases, leaving 13 bases between the germline ends.

The chain recombines TRBV6-5 with TRBJ2-1, with a weak D call TRBD1 (5 bases). Trimming pared 6 bases from V and 0 bases from J, leaving 12 bases between. The CDR3 has 15 residues. Germline CDR1 reads MNHEY; CDR2 reads SVGAGI. CDR3 nucleotides: TGTGCCAGCAGCCCCGGTAGGGGCTCCTACAATGAGCAGTTCTTC. Translation gives CASSPGRGSYNEQFF.

V and J are TRBV27 and TRBJ2-1, with 10 bases aligning to TRBD2. From germline, CDR1 is MNHEY and CDR2 SMNVEV (reference sequence). The CDR3 is 17 amino acids. Trimming removed 5 bases from V and 9 bases from J; junction bases left unmatched: 16. In DNA form, the CDR3 reads TGTGCCAGCAGTCCCGCTAGCGGGAGTGTGGGGGGTGGTGAGCAGTTCTTC. Translated, it gives CASSPASGSVGGGEQFF.

Details on this clone: Germline and junction disagree at one end, which may indicate a read error. This sample includes further DNA sequences coding for the same CDR3. This chain uses TRBV19 with TRBJ2-7; possibly TRBD1 for D (6 bases). Germline V gives CDR1 LNHDA, CDR2 SQIVND (reference sequence). The CDR3 has 12 amino acids. CDR3 in DNA: TGCGCCAGTACGGACAGTACCTACGAGCAGTACTTC. It is translated as CASTDSTYEQYF.

The J gene is TRBJ2-1, the V gene TRBV25-1; 7 positions agree with TRBD2. The CDR3 covers 16 residues. Per the germline V gene, CDR1 is MGHDK and CDR2 is SYGVNS. The trim removed 4 bases at V and 7 bases at J, leaving 13 bases unmatched. Written as DNA, the CDR3 is TGTGCCAGCAGTGGACGACTCGCGGGAGTTTTAAATGAGCAGTTCTTC. Protein sequence: CASSGRLAGVLNEQFF.

This sequence joins TRBV5-8 and TRBJ2-2, with TRBD2 matching 10 bases. The trim removed 4 bases at V and 0 bases at J, leaving 12 bases unmatched. Germline V gives CDR1 SGHTS, CDR2 YDEGEE. This CDR3 region has 19 residues. The CDR3 here is CASSGIGGSGRPNTGELFF. DNA of the CDR3: TGTGCCAGCAGCGGAATCGGGGGTAGCGGGAGGCCGAACACCGGGGAGCTGTTTTTT.

The chain links TRBV20-1 to TRBJ1-2; D is possibly TRBD1 (5 bases). CDR1 and CDR2 from the germline V gene are DFQATT and SNEGSKA (reference sequence). V lost 5 bases to trimming and J lost 14 bases, with 18 bases between them. This CDR3 contains 11 residues. The CDR3 is CSAHLEGLRTF. The CDR3 DNA is TGCAGTGCTCACCTGGAGGGGCTACGGACCTTC.

V gene TRBV7-2 combines with J gene TRBJ1-5; 12 bases fit TRBD1. After removal of 4 bases from V and 3 bases from J, the junction contained 4 bases not matched to a gene. The CDR3 contains 16 residues. Germline values: CDR1 SGHTA, CDR2 FQGNSA. CDR3 bases: TGTGCCAGCAGCTCGGGACAGGGGGCGATCAATCAGCCCCAGCATTTT. Encoded protein: CASSSGQGAINQPQHF.

The gene calls are TRBV7-9 and TRBJ2-2; D possibly corresponds to TRBD1 (6 bases). Deletions cut 11 bases from V and 2 bases from J, with 18 bases between. The germline V gene has CDR1 SEHNR and CDR2 FQNEAQ (reference sequence). The CDR3 runs to 15 residues. The CDR3 sequence: CAFTVGGSNTGELFF. CDR3 nucleotides: TGTGCCTTCACAGTTGGGGGCTCTAACACCGGGGAGCTGTTTTTT.

As concerns this clone: One junction end does not reproduce the germline sequence, and a read error may be involved. V and J are TRBV7-9 and TRBJ2-1, with TRBD1 matching over 8 bases. CDR1 SEHNR and CDR2 FQNEAQ come from the germline V gene (reference sequence). CDR3 size: 16 residues. The CDR3: CSSSPTGAFSYNEQFF. The CDR3 bases are TGTTCCAGCAGCCCGACAGGGGCTTTCTCCTACAATGAGCAGTTCTTC.

This clone was counted a few times. The V gene is TRBV4-2, the J gene TRBJ2-2; 9 bases align to TRBD1. The CDR3 spans 15 residues. V gave up 4 bases and J gave up 3 bases; unmatched junction bases: 3. The germline V gene encodes CDR1 LGHNA and CDR2 YNFKEQ. The CDR3, as DNA: TGTGCCAGCAGCCTCCGGACAGGGGACACCGGGGAGCTGTTTTTT. Its translation is CASSLRTGDTGELFF.

V gene TRBV5-1 combines with J gene TRBJ2-1; D perhaps matches TRBD1 (5 bases). V was cut by 0 bases and J by 9 bases, with 16 bases left in between. CDR3 length: 15 amino acids. Germline lookup yields CDR1 SGHRS and CDR2 YFSETQ. The CDR3 reads CASSLAQGHRGEQFF. As DNA, the CDR3 is TGCGCCAGCAGCTTGGCTCAGGGTCACCGAGGTGAGCAGTTCTTC. The whole variable domain, remainder taken from reference TRBV5-1 and TRBJ2-1, is KAGVTQTPRYLIKTRGQQVTLSCSPISGHRSVSWYQQTPGQGLQFLFEYFSETQRNKGNFPGRFSGRQFSNSRSEMNVSTLELGDSALYLCASSLAQGHRGEQFFGPGTRLTVL.

V is TRBV28 and J is TRBJ2-2, with D perhaps matching TRBD2 (6 bases). CDR3 length: 16 amino acids. Looked up from germline, CDR1 is MDHEN and CDR2 is SYDVKM. Trimming took 7 bases from V and 1 from J, leaving 16 bases between them. The CDR3 region has the DNA TGTGCCAGCACCCTCACGGGGGTAGTGAACACCGGGGAGCTGTTTTTT. Residues: CASTLTGVVNTGELFF.